This T cell receptor (beta chain) was obtained from a study of shared clonotypes between healthy human individuals. In the study overall: Each donor's CD8 memory used one plate, CD8 naive two, each CD4 subset three. Study observations and caveats: Sequencing depth was expected to affect clonotype sharing among donors.

The germline gives CDR1 MNHNS, CDR2 SASEGT. Between the trimmed V and J ends, which lost 7 bases and 8 bases, there was a span of 17 bases. This CDR3 spans 13 amino acids. With regard to this clone: Antigen specificity is unknown.

Replicate sorted-subset PCRs were loaded with roughly 190 ng DNA, approximately 31,000 T cell genomes. Here immunoSEQ multiplex PCR was the method, and the copy in TCRdb shows in-frame clones only, minus some. The sample carries hundreds of thousands of clones, more than 70% recorded once. The specimen was memory CD4+ T cells sorted from blood. Subset noted: CD45RA-negative fraction. The gene calls are TRBV6-1 and TRBJ1-2; a weak D match, TRBD1 (5 bases). This receptor was taken from a woman in her twenties or thirties in good health. CDR3: CASNPSGLGGYTF. DNA for the CDR3: TGTGCCAGCAATCCCTCAGGGCTGGGCGGCTACACCTTC.